The present entry profiles one T cell receptor (beta chain) with its context. Its matching antigen is unknown. The data are from a study of cytomegalovirus exposure and HLA in healthy donors. Unmatched junction bases numbered 3, after V lost 3 bases and J lost 0 bases. CDR1 is SGHNT, CDR2 YYREEE, per germline (reference sequence). The CDR3 totals 15 residues. General observations from the study: Presence/absence analyses supposed approximately even sequencing depth among donors.

60 Vbeta and 13 Jbeta primers were used in PCR. The protocol was immunoSEQ multiplex PCR, while the TCRdb copy is restricted to in-frame clones and leaves out a portion. The sample contains 210,000 or so clones, about 80% of which appear only once. The genes are TRBV5-4 and TRBJ1-3, with 7 bases aligning to TRBD1. Specimen: PBMCs. The clonotype comes from a woman in her 40s in good health and CMV-seronegative. In nucleotides, the CDR3 is TGTGCCAGCAGCTCCGGGACAGACTCTGGAAACACCATATATTTT. The encoded protein is CASSSGTDSGNTIYF.